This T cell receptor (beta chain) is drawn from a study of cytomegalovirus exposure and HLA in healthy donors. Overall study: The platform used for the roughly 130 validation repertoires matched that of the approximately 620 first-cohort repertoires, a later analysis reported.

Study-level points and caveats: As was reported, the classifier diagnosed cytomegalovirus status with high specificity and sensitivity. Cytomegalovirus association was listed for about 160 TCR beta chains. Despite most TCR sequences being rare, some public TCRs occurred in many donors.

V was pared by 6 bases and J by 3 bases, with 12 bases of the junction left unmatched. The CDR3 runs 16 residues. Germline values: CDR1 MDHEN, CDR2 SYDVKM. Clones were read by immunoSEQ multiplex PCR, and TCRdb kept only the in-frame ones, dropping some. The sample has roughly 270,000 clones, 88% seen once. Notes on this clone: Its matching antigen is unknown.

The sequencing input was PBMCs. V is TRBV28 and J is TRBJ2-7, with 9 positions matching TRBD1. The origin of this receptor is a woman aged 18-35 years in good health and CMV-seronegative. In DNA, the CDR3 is TGTGCCAGCAGGGGGGCAAGTGGACAGGGGAGCTACGAGCAGTACTTC. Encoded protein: CASRGASGQGSYEQYF.